The 27 T cell receptor beta chains reported below all come from one sample, sequenced in a study of T cell responses to AZD1222 COVID-19 vaccine. Produced via immunoSEQ multiplex PCR; TCRdb's table is partial and in-frame only. The data contain over 100,000 clones, approximately 87% of them seen just once; the ten biggest clones take up 4.4%. Material: peripheral blood, obtained 28 days after the second AZD1222 dose. These receptors were collected from an adult who received the AZD1222 COVID-19 vaccine.

The V gene is TRBV6-6, the J gene TRBJ2-3; 7 bases match TRBD2. Germline CDR1 reads MNHNY; CDR2 reads SVGAGI (reference sequence). This CDR3 spans 16 amino acids. J was trimmed by 9 bases and V by 7 bases; bases with no gene match: 19. DNA for the CDR3: TGTGCCAGCATGAGGAGGGAGGGCCGGCACGTGGGGACGCAGTATTTT. Residues: CASMRREGRHVGTQYF.

V is TRBV28 and J is TRBJ1-3, with D maybe TRBD1 (5 bases). The length of the CDR3 is 16 residues. Germline assignment: CDR1 MDHEN and CDR2 SYDVKM. V was pared by 2 bases and J by 0 bases, with 11 bases between. The CDR3 protein is CASSLDQGLSGNTIYF. CDR3 nucleotides: TGTGCCAGCAGTTTAGACCAGGGCCTCTCTGGAAACACCATATATTTT.

With regard to this clone: The same CDR3 can be traced to other DNA sequences in this sample. J is TRBJ1-1 and V is TRBV7-3; D gene uncertain. The CDR3 extends over 13 amino acids. Germline values: CDR1 SGHTA, CDR2 FQGTGA. V was clipped by 5 bases and J by 1 base, with 8 bases between them. The CDR3 spells CASSLSANTEAFF. The CDR3 coding sequence is TGTGCCAGCAGCCTATCGGCGAACACTGAAGCTTTCTTT.

This chain joins TRBV15 and TRBJ1-5; TRBD1 agrees at 10 bases. Germline V lookup: CDR1 LNHNV, CDR2 YYDKDF (reference sequence). Trimming cost V 6 bases and J 7 bases; bases outside gene matches: 9. This CDR3 comprises 15 residues. The CDR3 region has the DNA TGTGCCACCAGGGAACGGACAGGGGGAGGACAGCCCCAGCATTTT. Its protein is CATRERTGGGQPQHF.

The chain carries TRBV6-5 and TRBJ2-7; TRBD2 matches at 7 bases. The CDR3 consists of 13 residues. V was pared by 7 bases and J by 2 bases, with 5 bases of the junction left unmatched. Germline V gene sequence: CDR1 MNHEY, CDR2 SVGAGI. CDR3 residues: CASTGGTTYEQYF. The CDR3 coding sequence is TGTGCCAGCACCGGGGGGACTACCTACGAGCAGTACTTC.

The V and J genes are TRBV6-2 or TRBV6-3 and TRBJ2-5; D assignment may be TRBD1 or TRBD2 (6 bases each). V shed 2 bases and J shed 0 bases, with 13 bases lying between them. Germline V lookup: CDR1 MNHEY, CDR2 SVGEGT. The CDR3 is 16 amino acids. CDR3 sequence: CASSYLQGGYQETQYF. For the CDR3, the DNA is TGTGCCAGCAGTTACCTCCAAGGGGGGTACCAAGAGACCCAGTACTTC.

The V call is TRBV18, the J call TRBJ2-3, with a weak D call TRBD2 (7 bases). V was shortened by 2 bases and J by 5 bases, with 14 bases between the two germline ends. The germline gives CDR1 KGHSH, CDR2 LQKENI. The CDR3 length is 15 residues. The CDR3 reads CASSPRGGAGDTQYF. CDR3 coding DNA: TGTGCCAGCTCACCAAGAGGGGGGGCCGGAGATACGCAGTATTTT.

This clone has a single count. The chain employs TRBV15 and TRBJ1-1, with no clear D. Trimming pared 1 base from V and 0 bases from J, leaving 12 bases between. The germline V gene has CDR1 LNHNV and CDR2 YYDKDF (reference sequence). The CDR3 extends over 16 amino acids. CDR3 coding DNA: TGTGCCACCAGCAGAGTTCAGGTTATGATGAACACTGAAGCTTTCTTT. It encodes CATSRVQVMMNTEAFF. Variable domain in full (rest from reference TRBV15 and TRBJ1-1): DAMVIQNPRYQVTQFGKPVTLSCSQTLNHNVMYWYQQKSSQAPKLLFHYYDKDFNNEADTPDNFQSRRPNTSFCFLDIRSPGLGDTAMYLCATSRVQVMMNTEAFFGQGTRLTVV.

The chain is built from TRBV3-1 (or the pseudogene TRBV3-2) and TRBJ1-1; tentatively, D is TRBD1 (5 bases). The ends were cut back, 6 bases at V and 3 bases at J, with 14 bases in the middle. This CDR3 comprises 14 residues. The germline V gene encodes CDR1 LGHDT and CDR2 YNNKEL (reference sequence). Here the CDR3 reads CASRTSDRDTEAFF. The CDR3 DNA is TGTGCCAGCAGAACTTCCGACAGAGACACTGAAGCTTTCTTT.

This chain joins TRBV30 and TRBJ2-1; D might be TRBD2 (6 bases). The germline V gene encodes CDR1 GTSNPN and CDR2 SVGIG (reference sequence). The ends were cut back, 2 bases at V and 8 bases at J, with 13 bases in the middle. The CDR3 totals 13 residues. In DNA, the CDR3 is TGTGCCTGGAGTCTGTGGAGGGTCGATGAGCAGTTCTTC. Amino acids: CAWSLWRVDEQFF.

The V gene is TRBV2, the J gene TRBJ2-7; 11 nucleotides match TRBD2. The CDR3 is 18 amino acids. Per germline, CDR1 SNHLY and CDR2 FYNNEI. V lost 4 bases to trimming and J lost 0 bases; unmatched junction nucleotides: 11. CDR3 protein: CASSGAGPGLAGSYEQYF. The CDR3 DNA reads as TGTGCCAGCAGTGGGGCAGGGCCCGGACTAGCGGGCTCCTACGAGCAGTACTTC.

This clone was detected only a few times. V and J are TRBV28 and TRBJ2-7; no clear D gene. The CDR3 sequence is 11 residues long. Trimming cost V 7 bases and J 2 bases, with 6 bases left between them. Looked up from germline, CDR1 is MDHEN and CDR2 is SYDVKM. CDR3 sequence: CASTSPYEQYF. The CDR3 DNA is TGTGCCAGCACCAGCCCCTACGAGCAGTACTTC. Full variable domain (rest looked up from reference TRBV28 and TRBJ2-7): DVKVTQSSRYLVKRTGEKVFLECVQDMDHENMFWYRQDPGLGLRLIYFSYDVKMKEKGDIPEGYSVSREKKERFSLILESASTNQTSMYLCASTSPYEQYFGPGTRLTVT.

This chain links TRBV7-3 with TRBJ2-7, with D uncertain. V lost 5 bases, J lost 3 bases, and 14 bases lay in between. CDR1 and CDR2 from the germline V gene are SGHTA and FQGTGA. The CDR3 is 14 amino acids. The CDR3 sequence: CASSLYPIDYEQYF. CDR3 DNA: TGTGCCAGCAGCCTATACCCGATAGACTACGAGCAGTACTTC.

The CDR3 nucleotides read TGTGCCAGCAGTTACGGGGTCGGGCAGGGCGCGGGAGGCTACACCTTC. The encoded protein is CASSYGVGQGAGGYTF. The rearrangement joins TRBV6-6 to TRBJ1-2, with D possibly matching TRBD1 (5 bases). The CDR3 sequence is 16 residues long. Trimming took 2 bases from V and 8 from J, leaving 21 bases between them. CDR1 is MNHNY and CDR2 is SVGAGI in the germline V gene (reference sequence).

DNA for the CDR3: TGCGCCAGCAGCCAAGGTCGCTCTCAGAACACTGAAGCTTTCTTT. It specifies CASSQGRSQNTEAFF. The chain joins TRBV4-1 to TRBJ1-1; D unresolved. CDR3 size: 15 residues. Germline V gene sequence: CDR1 MGHRA, CDR2 YSYEKL. Trimming removed 1 base from V and 1 base from J, with 10 bases in between.

The chain recombines TRBV7-9 with TRBJ1-1, with D tentatively TRBD1 (6 bases). V was clipped by 7 bases and J by 0 bases, with 27 bases between them. This CDR3 has 19 amino acids. The germline CDR1 and CDR2 sequences are SEHNR and FQNEAQ (reference sequence). Here the CDR3 DNA reads TGTGCCAGCACGTACGTAGGGACCTTCGCGGGGGCTATGAACACTGAAGCTTTCTTT. Translating gives CASTYVGTFAGAMNTEAFF.

V is TRBV19 and J is TRBJ2-5; the match to TRBD2 covers 10 bases. V lost 5 bases and J lost 2; bases outside the gene matches: 5. Germline CDR1 reads LNHDA; CDR2 reads SQIVND (reference sequence). The CDR3 has 15 amino acids. The CDR3 sequence is CASSLGTSAQETQYF. CDR3 coding DNA: TGTGCCAGTAGTCTCGGGACTAGCGCTCAAGAGACCCAGTACTTC. Variable domain in full (rest from reference TRBV19 and TRBJ2-5): DGGITQSPKYLFRKEGQNVTLSCEQNLNHDAMYWYRQDPGQGLRLIYYSQIVNDFQKGDIAEGYSVSREKKESFPLTVTSAQKNPTAFYLCASSLGTSAQETQYFGPGTRLLVL.

The rearrangement uses TRBV11-3 and TRBJ2-7; 7 nucleotides agree with TRBD1. In germline, CDR1 is SGHNT, CDR2 YENEEA. V shed 8 bases, J shed 5 bases, and the junction held 12 bases outside the gene matches. The CDR3 covers 14 residues. CDR3 sequence (DNA): TGTGCCAGCGGATTTGACAGGGCGACCGACGAGCAGTACTTC. Its translation: CASGFDRATDEQYF.

The V gene is TRBV9, the J gene TRBJ2-2; 7 bases fit TRBD2. J gave up 6 bases and V 3 bases, and 23 bases lay outside the gene matches. This CDR3 spans 20 amino acids. Germline V gene sequence: CDR1 SGDLS, CDR2 YYNGEE. DNA for the CDR3: TGTGCCAGCAGCGCAGTGGGGAGGACTAGTTATACGACGGACGCCGGGGAGCTGTTTTTT. Amino acids: CASSAVGRTSYTTDAGELFF.

The chain recombines TRBV27 with TRBJ2-1; the match to TRBD2 covers 7 bases. Germline CDR1 reads MNHEY; CDR2 reads SMNVEV (reference sequence). There are 14 residues in the CDR3. The V and J ends lost 6 bases and 5 bases, in that order; junction bases with no gene match: 7. CDR3 amino acids: CASRGRARDNEQFF. The CDR3 bases are TGTGCCAGCAGGGGGAGGGCCAGGGACAATGAGCAGTTCTTC.

V usage is TRBV10-3 and J usage is TRBJ1-5, with a tentative D call TRBD1 (6 bases). V was pared by 5 bases and J by 3 bases, with 17 bases between. Per germline, CDR1 ENHRY and CDR2 SYGVKD. The CDR3 has 16 residues. The CDR3 region is CAISHAGEGYNQPQHF. In DNA, the CDR3 is TGTGCCATCAGTCACGCAGGGGAGGGGTACAATCAGCCCCAGCATTTT.

J is TRBJ2-1 and V is TRBV15; 7 bases line up with TRBD2. Trimming at V came to 9 bases and at J to 0 bases, leaving 5 bases not matched to a gene. CDR1 is LNHNV and CDR2 is YYDKDF in the germline V gene (reference sequence). The CDR3 extends over 14 amino acids. Here the CDR3 DNA reads TGTGCCACTAGGGGCGGGGGCTCCTACAATGAGCAGTTCTTC. This codes for CATRGGGSYNEQFF.

The chain is built from TRBV30 and TRBJ1-2, with D possibly being TRBD1 (5 bases). Germline loops: CDR1 GTSNPN, CDR2 SVGIG (reference sequence). The CDR3 covers 12 residues. The ends were cut back, 7 bases at V and 3 bases at J, with 12 bases in the middle. The CDR3, as DNA: TGTGCCTCTGGACTGGGGGACTATGGCTACACCTTC. Translated, it gives CASGLGDYGYTF.

This chain uses TRBV9 with TRBJ2-1; 14 bases line up with TRBD2. The CDR3 sequence is 17 residues long. CDR1 SGDLS and CDR2 YYNGEE come from the germline V gene. With 5 bases clipped from V and 8 bases from J, the junction kept 12 bases outside the gene matches. CDR3 amino acids: CASSASRTSGRSYEQFF. The CDR3 nucleotides are TGTGCCAGCAGTGCATCCAGGACTAGCGGGAGGTCCTATGAGCAGTTCTTC.

Remarks on this clone: The junction departs from the called germline gene at one end, perhaps through a read error. The genes are TRBV10-1 and TRBJ1-2, with a possible D match to TRBD1 (5 bases). The CDR3 covers 15 residues. From germline, CDR1 is WNHNN and CDR2 SYGVQD (reference sequence). CDR3 sequence (DNA): TGCGCCAGCAGTGGAGATGGGGGTTCTAAATATGGCTACACCTTC. Translating it yields CASSGDGGSKYGYTF.

This chain links TRBV27 with TRBJ1-6; D is unresolved. Germline values: CDR1 MNHEY, CDR2 SMNVEV (reference sequence). V lost 0 bases and J 3 bases, leaving 6 bases between the germline ends. This CDR3 spans 15 amino acids. The CDR3 here is CASSLSRFYNSPLHF. The CDR3 bases are TGTGCCAGCAGTTTATCTCGGTTCTATAATTCACCCCTCCACTTT.

The CDR3 nucleotides are TGTGCCAGCAGCTTAAGGTTCGGGCTCTCCGGGGACACCGGGGAGCTGTTTTTT. The encoded protein is CASSLRFGLSGDTGELFF. This chain uses TRBV7-3 with TRBJ2-2, with D perhaps matching TRBD2 (5 bases). This CDR3 contains 18 residues. The ends were cut back, 1 base at V and 3 bases at J, with 18 bases in the middle. CDR1 and CDR2 from the germline V gene are SGHTA and FQGTGA.